This TCR beta chain appears in the sequencing data of a study of blood T cell repertoires in COVID-19. Overall study context: Sites across the United States, Italy and Spain contributed samples from acute and convalescent COVID-19. Nucleic acid was either cDNA or gDNA, and it came from T cells, B-cell-depleted T cells, or PBMCs.

Study processing details: Reference gene primer amplification gave estimated nucleated cell counts. TCRdb's copy holds only in-frame clones and misses some; the assay was immunoSEQ multiplex PCR. V and J calls and clone size are copied from that table; D and trimming were computed from the DNA. The sample consists of around 100,000 clones, roughly nine tenths of them appearing once. The origin of this receptor is a man aged 50-60 years with COVID-19, enrolled during active disease. The sequencing input was peripheral blood.

In DNA form, the CDR3 reads TGTGCCAGCAGCTTAAGGAGGGAGAATGAGCAGTTCTTC. The encoded protein is CASSLRRENEQFF. The chain employs TRBV7-3 and TRBJ2-1; weak D call: TRBD2 (6 bases). Looked up from germline, CDR1 is SGHTA and CDR2 is FQGTGA. The CDR3 sequence is 13 residues long. V was clipped by 1 base and J by 7 bases, with 8 bases between them.